This T cell receptor beta chain comes out of a study of blood T cell repertoires in COVID-19. On the study more broadly: From the United States, Italy and Spain came samples of acute and convalescent COVID-19. Sources were T cells, B-cell-depleted T cells, or PBMCs; the material itself was cDNA or gDNA.

The germline CDR1 and CDR2 sequences are SQVTM and ANQGSEA. The V gene lost 1 base and the J gene lost 6 bases, with 10 bases spanning the gap. The CDR3 has 13 residues. Authors' methods: Amplifying reference gene primers gave estimates of nucleated cell counts. Repertoires were generated with immunoSEQ multiplex PCR, while TCRdb's copy carries only in-frame clones and drops some. Clonal size and the V and J genes are those of that table, whereas D and trimming came from the DNA. The repertoire holds 150,000 to 190,000 clones, with roughly 88% as singletons. The TCR originated in a woman aged 50 to 60 with acute or convalescent COVID-19. The sample consisted of peripheral blood. The gene calls are TRBV29-1 and TRBJ1-5; D is unresolved. The CDR3 region is CSVEVAEGQPQHF. CDR3 sequence (DNA): TGCAGCGTTGAAGTAGCGGAAGGTCAGCCCCAGCATTTT.